Shown below are 28 T cell receptor beta chains from a single sample sequenced in a study of shared clonotypes between healthy human individuals. Sequencing was performed with immunoSEQ multiplex PCR; in TCRdb, only in-frame clones are kept and a portion is missing. The data show roughly 2.1 million clones, 85% to 95% seen once. CD8 cells classed as naive were CD45RO-negative and positively selected for CCR7, excluding terminally differentiated effector memory CD45RA+ cells. Material for sequencing was naive CD8+ T cells from PBMCs. These receptors were collected from a man between 18 and 29 years old in good health. Some clones in this sample may be carry-over from other donors' samples.

This clone was seen once. The chain uses TRBV7-2 and TRBJ2-7; D is unclear. V lost 5 bases to trimming and J lost 1 base, with 9 bases between them. There are 13 residues in the CDR3. Germline-derived CDR1 and CDR2 are SGHTA and FQGNSA. CDR3 loop: CASSRTPSYEQYF. Written as DNA, the CDR3 is TGTGCCAGCAGCCGGACGCCGTCCTACGAGCAGTACTTC. The variable domain in full, completed from reference TRBV7-2 and TRBJ2-7, reads GAGVSQSPSNKVTEKGKDVELRCDPISGHTALYWYRQSLGQGLEFLIYFQGNSAPDKSGLPSDRFSAERTGGSVSTLTIQRTQQEDSAVYLCASSRTPSYEQYFGPGTRLTVT.

V gene TRBV21-1 combines with J gene TRBJ1-5; the DNA was not compared with TRBD1, the D call given in the table. TRBV21-1 is classified as a pseudogene. CDR3 size: 14 residues. This chain's CDR3 is CASRATGANQPQHF. The CDR3 DNA follows: TGTGCCAGCAGGGCGACAGGGGCCAATCAGCCCCAGCATTTT.

The chain uses TRBV9 and TRBJ2-1, with TRBD2 identical over 13 bases. CDR1 is SGDLS and CDR2 is YYNGEE in the germline V gene. V gave up 0 bases and J gave up 1 base; unmatched junction bases: 1. The CDR3 is 17 amino acids. CDR3 DNA: TGTGCCAGCAGCGTAGGGACTAGCGGGAGTTCCTACAATGAGCAGTTCTTC. Amino acids: CASSVGTSGSSYNEQFF.

The chain employs TRBV7-6 and TRBJ2-5; 10 bases line up with TRBD2. The J segment lost 3 bases and the V segment lost 5 bases, leaving 9 bases of the junction unmatched. CDR1 is SGHVS and CDR2 is FNYEAQ in the germline V gene. The CDR3 sequence is 16 residues long. CDR3 loop: CASSPFALAGEETQYF. In DNA, the CDR3 is TGTGCCAGCAGCCCCTTCGCCCTAGCGGGAGAAGAGACCCAGTACTTC.

The gene calls are TRBV7-2 and TRBJ1-2; D not certain. Germline-derived CDR1 and CDR2 are SGHTA and FQGNSA. Trimming left V 2 bases short and J 8 bases short, with 15 bases between. The CDR3 runs to 14 residues. The CDR3 here is CASSLTPAARGYTF. CDR3 DNA sequence: TGTGCCAGCAGCTTAACCCCCGCTGCGAGAGGCTACACCTTC.

The genes are TRBV28 and TRBJ2-7; 8 bases align to TRBD1. Per germline, CDR1 MDHEN and CDR2 SYDVKM. The CDR3 covers 15 residues. Trimming removed 1 base from V and 2 bases from J; junction bases left unmatched: 4. The CDR3 sequence: CASSLSDRDPYEQYF. DNA for the CDR3: TGTGCCAGCAGTTTATCGGACAGGGATCCCTACGAGCAGTACTTC. Drawing the rest from reference TRBV28 and TRBJ2-7, the complete variable domain is DVKVTQSSRYLVKRTGEKVFLECVQDMDHENMFWYRQDPGLGLRLIYFSYDVKMKEKGDIPEGYSVSREKKERFSLILESASTNQTSMYLCASSLSDRDPYEQYFGPGTRLTVT.

V usage is TRBV7-9 and J usage is TRBJ1-2; unclear D gene. The germline CDR1 and CDR2 sequences are SEHNR and FQNEAQ (reference sequence). The V gene lost 5 bases and the J gene lost 0 bases, with 10 bases spanning the gap. This CDR3 region has 14 residues. As DNA, the CDR3 is TGTGCCAGCAGCGGAGCCTGGACTAACTATGGCTACACCTTC. Encoded protein: CASSGAWTNYGYTF.

This clone was detected only once. Other nucleotide sequences in the sample specify the same CDR3. V and J are TRBV9 and TRBJ2-1; 8 nucleotides match TRBD2. V was pared by 2 bases and J by 6 bases, with 1 base of the junction left unmatched. CDR1 and CDR2 from the germline V gene are SGDLS and YYNGEE. The CDR3 has 13 amino acids. This chain's CDR3 is CASSVGGANEQFF. The CDR3 DNA reads TGTGCCAGCAGCGTCGGGGGGGCCAATGAGCAGTTCTTC. Complete variable domain (other parts from reference TRBV9 and TRBJ2-1): DSGVTQTPKHLITATGQRVTLRCSPRSGDLSVYWYQQSLDQGLQFLIQYYNGEERAKGNILERFSAQQFPDLHSELNLSSLELGDSALYFCASSVGGANEQFFGPGTRLTVL.

This chain connects TRBV28 to TRBJ2-7; 7 bases are shared with TRBD1. This CDR3 has 18 amino acids. V dropped 5 bases and J dropped 3; count of bases not matched to a gene: 19. Germline V gene sequence: CDR1 MDHEN, CDR2 SYDVKM. Written as DNA, the CDR3 is TGTGCCAGCAGTCCCCGGGGAAGGTACGACAGGGACAACTACGAGCAGTACTTC. This translates into CASSPRGRYDRDNYEQYF.

The J gene is TRBJ2-7, the V gene TRBV2, with D perhaps TRBD1 or TRBD2 (5 bases each). In germline, CDR1 is SNHLY, CDR2 FYNNEI. The CDR3 has 11 residues. Trimming removed 8 bases from V and 4 bases from J, with 9 bases in between. CDR3 coding DNA: TGTGCCAGCCTCTGGGGGTACGAGCAGTACTTC. It translates to CASLWGYEQYF.

V and J are TRBV27 and TRBJ2-2; 9 bases match TRBD2. The ends lost 6 bases at V and 5 bases at J; junction bases unmatched: 7. Per the germline V gene, CDR1 is MNHEY and CDR2 is SMNVEV (reference sequence). CDR3 length equals 15 residues. CDR3 sequence: CASSAGTSWTGELFF. The CDR3 bases are TGTGCCAGCAGCGCCGGGACTAGCTGGACCGGGGAGCTGTTTTTT.

The J gene is TRBJ2-7, the V gene TRBV15, with a weak D call TRBD1 (5 bases). This CDR3 is built from 13 residues. Per the germline V gene, CDR1 is LNHNV and CDR2 is YYDKDF (reference sequence). Trimming stripped 3 bases from V and 0 bases from J, with 6 bases between. CDR3 protein: CATSSGHSYEQYF. CDR3 nucleotide sequence: TGTGCCACCAGCAGCGGACACTCCTACGAGCAGTACTTC.

This rearrangement joins TRBV4-1 to TRBJ2-2, with 7 nucleotides matching TRBD1. This CDR3 is 21 amino acids long. Germline-derived CDR1 and CDR2 are MGHRA and YSYEKL. Losses at the gene ends were 0 bases for V and 1 base for J; bases not matched to a gene: 17. The CDR3 DNA sequence: TGCGCCAGCAGCCAAGAAGGGAGAGTCGGGTGGGGACAGAAGAACACCGGGGAGCTGTTTTTT. This gives the protein CASSQEGRVGWGQKNTGELFF.

V gene TRBV2 combines with J gene TRBJ1-4, with a possible D match to TRBD1 (6 bases). The germline CDR1 and CDR2 sequences are SNHLY and FYNNEI. CDR3 size: 14 residues. Trimming cost V 3 bases and J 7 bases, with 12 bases left between them. CDR3 region: CASSDQAGAEKLFF. In DNA, the CDR3 is TGTGCCAGCAGTGACCAGGCAGGGGCTGAAAAACTGTTTTTT.

Comment on this clone: The same CDR3 can be traced to other DNA sequences in this sample. V gene TRBV5-1 combines with J gene TRBJ2-7; D possibly corresponds to TRBD1 (6 bases). Looked up from germline, CDR1 is SGHRS and CDR2 is YFSETQ. This CDR3 contains 15 residues. V lost 0 bases, J lost 3 bases, and 13 bases lay in between. CDR3 in amino acids: CASSLAAGVFYEQYF. CDR3 DNA: TGCGCCAGCAGCTTGGCGGCAGGGGTCTTCTACGAGCAGTACTTC. Using reference TRBV5-1 and TRBJ2-7 for the parts outside the CDR3, the full variable domain is KAGVTQTPRYLIKTRGQQVTLSCSPISGHRSVSWYQQTPGQGLQFLFEYFSETQRNKGNFPGRFSGRQFSNSRSEMNVSTLELGDSALYLCASSLAAGVFYEQYFGPGTRLTVT.

V gene TRBV2 combines with J gene TRBJ1-5; D might be TRBD1 (5 bases). This CDR3 has 15 amino acids. CDR1 is SNHLY, CDR2 FYNNEI, per germline. V dropped 7 bases and J dropped 5 bases, with 18 bases sitting between them. CDR3 residues: CASNQEGEGYQPQHF. The CDR3 DNA reads as TGTGCCAGCAATCAGGAAGGGGAAGGTTATCAGCCCCAGCATTTT.

V usage is TRBV27 and J usage is TRBJ2-1, with a tentative D call TRBD2 (5 bases). CDR1 and CDR2 (germline): MNHEY, SMNVEV (reference sequence). The CDR3 has 15 amino acids. V was clipped by 7 bases and J by 7 bases, with 20 bases between them. The CDR3: CASTWGSEGRNEQFF. CDR3 in DNA: TGTGCCAGCACCTGGGGTAGCGAGGGTAGAAATGAGCAGTTCTTC.

The rearrangement uses TRBV9 and TRBJ2-1; 7 positions agree with TRBD1. Per germline, CDR1 SGDLS and CDR2 YYNGEE. This CDR3 spans 13 amino acids. Trimming took 7 bases from V and 6 from J; bases not matched to a gene: 7. CDR3 amino acids: CASEGDSSNEQFF. The CDR3 coding sequence is TGTGCCAGCGAAGGGGACAGCAGCAATGAGCAGTTCTTC.

As for this clone: Other DNA variants within this sample encode the same CDR3. The chain couples TRBV9 to TRBJ1-5; 7 bases are a match to TRBD1. The CDR3 length is 15 residues. Germline-derived CDR1 and CDR2 are SGDLS and YYNGEE. J gave up 1 base and V 3 bases, and 4 bases lay outside the gene matches. This chain's CDR3 is CASSGQGNSNQPQHF. CDR3 bases: TGTGCCAGCAGCGGACAGGGAAACAGCAATCAGCCCCAGCATTTT.

The rearrangement uses TRBV6-5 and TRBJ2-7, with 7 bases that match TRBD1. Germline trimming cut 2 bases from V and 7 bases from J; bases unmatched to any gene: 8. Per germline, CDR1 MNHEY and CDR2 SVGAGI. The CDR3 totals 14 residues. DNA of the CDR3: TGTGCCAGCAGTTACAGTGAAGGGACAGCTGAGCAGTACTTC. This codes for CASSYSEGTAEQYF.

The V gene is TRBV13, the J gene TRBJ2-7; no definite D call. CDR3 size: 13 residues. V was pared by 0 bases and J by 3 bases, with 6 bases between. Germline loops: CDR1 PRHDT, CDR2 FYEKMQ (reference sequence). Written as DNA, the CDR3 is TGTGCCAGCAGCTTAGGTCCGGGCTACGAGCAGTACTTC. Its protein is CASSLGPGYEQYF.

The chain recombines TRBV7-2 with TRBJ2-7; D gene unclear. V lost 1 base, J lost 6 bases, and 10 bases lay in between. The CDR3 has 13 amino acids. CDR1 is SGHTA, CDR2 FQGNSA, per germline. The CDR3, as DNA: TGTGCCAGCAGCTTAGGAAACAGCTTCGAGCAGTACTTC. Protein: CASSLGNSFEQYF.

This clone came up a few times. The same CDR3 can be traced to other DNA sequences in this sample. This chain joins TRBV7-9 and TRBJ2-7; D is ambiguous. CDR1 is SEHNR and CDR2 is FQNEAQ in the germline V gene (reference sequence). The CDR3 runs to 11 residues. The ends were cut back, 5 bases at V and 3 bases at J, with 5 bases in the middle. The CDR3 nucleotides are TGTGCCAGCAGCCCGGGCTACGAGCAGTACTTC. Amino acid sequence: CASSPGYEQYF. Full variable domain (rest looked up from reference TRBV7-9 and TRBJ2-7): DTGVSQNPRHKITKRGQNVTFRCDPISEHNRLYWYRQTLGQGPEFLTYFQNEAQLEKSRLLSDRFSAERPKGSFSTLEIQRTEQGDSAMYLCASSPGYEQYFGPGTRLTVT.

This clone was found once. This rearrangement joins TRBV15 to TRBJ2-7; D might be TRBD2 (5 bases). Germline CDR1 and CDR2: LNHNV and YYDKDF (reference sequence). The CDR3 has 14 residues. V was clipped by 5 bases and J by 6 bases, with 17 bases between them. CDR3 bases: TGTGCCACCAGCCGAAACCTACTAGTCCTCGAGCAGTACTTC. It is translated as CATSRNLLVLEQYF.

This sequence joins TRBV7-9 and TRBJ2-3; D gene unclear. V was trimmed by 2 bases and J by 2 bases, leaving 8 bases between them. In germline, CDR1 is SEHNR, CDR2 FQNEAQ (reference sequence). This CDR3 has 14 amino acids. The CDR3: CASSLSRVTDTQYF. DNA for the CDR3: TGTGCCAGCAGCTTAAGTCGGGTCACAGATACGCAGTATTTT.

This rearrangement joins TRBV27 to TRBJ2-2; no reliable D call. The CDR3 length is 14 residues. The V and J ends lost 5 bases and 6 bases respectively, with 13 bases between them. Germline lookup yields CDR1 MNHEY and CDR2 SMNVEV (reference sequence). This chain's CDR3 is CASSGIRWAGELFF. The DNA for the CDR3 is TGTGCCAGCAGTGGGATCCGGTGGGCCGGGGAGCTGTTTTTT.

The chain employs TRBV2 and TRBJ1-5; 7 bases are shared with TRBD1. The V gene end was trimmed by 7 bases and the J gene end by 0 bases; junction bases not matched to a gene: 9. Germline V CDR1 and CDR2: SNHLY, FYNNEI. The CDR3 is 16 amino acids. CDR3 protein: CASTARQGHSNQPQHF. The CDR3 DNA reads TGTGCCAGCACGGCGAGACAGGGCCATAGCAATCAGCCCCAGCATTTT.

The rearrangement joins TRBV29-1 to TRBJ2-5, with a possible D match to TRBD2 (5 bases). With 3 bases removed from V and 2 bases from J, the gap between germline ends came to 10 bases. This CDR3 spans 13 amino acids. Germline assignment: CDR1 SQVTM and CDR2 ANQGSEA. CDR3 bases: TGCAGCGTTGAGTTTAGCGCGCAAGAGACCCAGTACTTC. Amino acids: CSVEFSAQETQYF. Combining the CDR3 with reference TRBV29-1 and TRBJ2-5 gives the whole variable domain SAVISQKPSRDICQRGTSLTIQCQVDSQVTMMFWYRQQPGQSLTLIATANQGSEATYESGFVIDKFPISRPNLTFSTLTVSNMSPEDSSIYLCSVEFSAQETQYFGPGTRLLVL.